By frequency, the clone carrying this T cell receptor (beta chain) registers medium-sized. UMI labels and 5' RACE were used to prepare the TRB cDNA libraries. For each CDR3 protein, TCRdb gives one entry from its re-call of the 5' RACE reads, without DNA. The sample spans some 6,100 distinct CDR3 sequences; the ten largest clones claim 1.5% to 2%. The germline V gene encodes CDR1 LGHNT and CDR2 FRNRAP. This CDR3 has 16 residues. These data originate in a study of CXCR3-negative and CXCR3-positive naive CD8 T cells. The chain uses TRBV12-5 and TRBJ2-1; there is no DNA to check the TCRdb D call of TRBD2. The sequence came from a human donor in good health. Some clones in this sample may be carry-over from other donors' samples. Material for sequencing was naive CXCR3- CD8+ T cells from blood. The subset here: CD45RO-CCR7+CD27+CD95- naive CD8+ T cells lacking CXCR3 (TNR3-). CDR3 protein: CASGPIAGPSYNEQFF.